The clone carrying this T cell receptor beta chain was seen a single time. This record belongs to a study of blood T cell repertoires in COVID-19. The overall study: COVID-19 samples collected from the United States, Italy and Spain covered acute and convalescent phases.

Germline CDR1 and CDR2: LNHDA and SQIVND (reference sequence). The CDR3 is 14 residues long. Trimming took off 7 bases at V and 8 bases at J, with 18 bases between the two ends. TCRdb keeps only in-frame clones here, not all; method: immunoSEQ multiplex PCR. This table has roughly 70,000 clones, about 90% appearing once. The receptor comes from a man aged 50 or older with COVID-19, enrolled during active disease. Material: peripheral blood. V gene TRBV19 combines with J gene TRBJ2-1; a possible D gene is TRBD2 (5 bases). CDR3 sequence: CASTGGLVNYEQFF. The CDR3 DNA follows: TGTGCCAGTACTGGCGGGCTGGTCAACTATGAGCAGTTCTTC.